The clone carrying this T cell receptor beta chain occurred once. One end of the junction fails to match germline, which may point to a read error. The source of the sample is a study of blood T cell repertoires in COVID-19. Study information: Samples representing acute and convalescent COVID-19 were sourced from the United States, Italy and Spain.

The CDR3 has 13 residues. Germline loops: CDR1 SSHAT, CDR2 FNYEAQ (reference sequence). Assay: immunoSEQ multiplex PCR; the TCRdb copy retains only in-frame clones and omits some. The profile covers 86,000 or so clones, with 91% appearing a single time and 1.9% taken by the ten largest. The origin of this receptor is a woman aged 45-60 years in a cohort sampled during active COVID-19. The specimen was peripheral blood. The rearrangement joins TRBV7-7 to TRBJ2-7; D uncertain. Here the CDR3 reads CASSPSPGEKQYF. The CDR3 nucleotides are TGTGCTAGCAGCCCCTCCCCGGGTGAGAAGCAGTACTTC.